This T cell receptor beta chain was sequenced during a study of T cells expressing NK-cell markers. The overall study: Sorted T-cell subsets CD3+CD56+NKG2C+, CD3+CD56+NKG2C- and CD3+CD56-NKG2C+ were TCR beta-sequenced. Just one sequenced donor of eight was HCMV-seronegative, while seven were seropositive.

About this clonotype: The antigen is undetermined.

For TCR beta, cDNA was produced by 5'RACE template switching with UMIs. After re-calling the 5' RACE reads, TCRdb lists one entry per CDR3 protein, DNA absent. This repertoire includes about 260,000 distinct CDR3 sequences. The germline V gene encodes CDR1 MGHDK and CDR2 SYGVNS. CDR3 length: 11 amino acids. Study-wide points: These clonotypes additionally ranked first within the CD3+CD56-NKG2C+ fraction of several donors.

V and J are TRBV25-1 and TRBJ1-2. The clonotype originates from a woman aged 18-69 years in good health. Material: blood T cells: a sorted CD56 or NKG2C T cell subset, CD4+ or CD8+ T cells, or bulk PBMC T cells (not recorded which). CDR3: CASTGIYGYTF.